This passage covers 15 T cell receptor beta chains from one sample sequenced in a study of read filtering for tumor transcriptome and immune sequencing. Molecular barcoded adaptors covering alpha/delta and beta/gamma chains were used on approximately 440 ng RNA. TCRdb passed the reads through MiXCR, listing each CDR3 protein once. This table has around 140,000 distinct CDR3 sequences, around 13% appearing once. Sequences were obtained from a population of CD138-negative cells sorted from bone marrow. These receptors originate from a donor over 35 with multiple myeloma.

CDR3 sequence: CASSGIARSYNEQFF. The CDR3 DNA is TGTGCCAGCAGTGGCATCGCCAGATCCTACAATGAGCAGTTCTTC. This sequence joins TRBV2 and TRBJ2-1; D ambiguous. The CDR3 contains 15 residues. Germline-derived CDR1 and CDR2 are SNHLY and FYNNEI. V was cut by 4 bases and J by 1 base, with 11 bases left in between.

This clonotype was observed many times. This chain links TRBV5-6 with TRBJ2-1; D is undetermined. With 3 bases removed from V and 10 bases from J, the gap between germline ends came to 14 bases. The length of the CDR3 is 13 residues. Per the germline V gene, CDR1 is SGHDT and CDR2 is YYEEEE. The CDR3 is CASSSGRSLEQFF. Written as DNA, the CDR3 is TGTGCCAGCAGCTCTGGCCGGAGTTTAGAGCAGTTCTTC.

Ten or more counts support this clonotype. For the CDR3, the DNA is TGTGCCAGCAGCATTCCTGACTATAACACCGGGGAGCTGTTTTTT. It translates to CASSIPDYNTGELFF. V is TRBV7-9 and J is TRBJ2-2, with a tentative D call TRBD2 (5 bases). This CDR3 is built from 15 residues. The germline V and J ends were trimmed by 5 bases and 2 bases, with 12 bases remaining between them. Germline CDR1 reads SEHNR; CDR2 reads FQNEAQ (reference sequence).

The J gene is TRBJ1-5, the V gene TRBV19; 9 positions agree with TRBD1. Germline lookup yields CDR1 LNHDA and CDR2 SQIVND (reference sequence). The junction had 11 bases not matched to a gene; V was cut back by 11 bases and J by 0 bases. The CDR3 runs 16 residues. For the CDR3, the DNA is TGTGCCGCTGACAGGGGGACACCATATAGCAATCAGCCCCAGCATTTT. This codes for CAADRGTPYSNQPQHF.

The chain uses TRBV7-9 and TRBJ2-1, with TRBD2 as a possible D gene (5 bases). This CDR3 is 15 amino acids long. The V and J ends lost 5 bases and 1 base respectively, with 12 bases between them. CDR1 is SEHNR and CDR2 is FQNEAQ in the germline V gene (reference sequence). The CDR3 protein is CASSPLGESYNEQFF. The CDR3 DNA follows: TGTGCCAGCAGCCCCCTCGGGGAGTCCTACAATGAGCAGTTCTTC. The full variable domain, completed using reference TRBV7-9 and TRBJ2-1, is DTGVSQNPRHKITKRGQNVTFRCDPISEHNRLYWYRQTLGQGPEFLTYFQNEAQLEKSRLLSDRFSAERPKGSFSTLEIQRTEQGDSAMYLCASSPLGESYNEQFFGPGTRLTVL.

This clonotype occurred a few times. Possible read error: a much larger clone is one base away. The rearrangement links TRBV9 to TRBJ2-1; D is tentatively TRBD1 or TRBD2 (5 bases each). The CDR3 sequence is 13 residues long. CDR1 is SGDLS, CDR2 YYNGEE, per germline. The V end was cut by 4 bases, the J end by 12 bases, with 17 bases between. CDR3 sequence: CASSSGTRRGQFF. In DNA form, the CDR3 reads TGTGCCAGCAGCTCCGGGACCCGCCGCGGGCAGTTCTTC.

This clonotype has ten or more counts. The chain is built from TRBV4-3 and TRBJ2-1; 10 bases line up with TRBD1. V lost 0 bases to trimming and J lost 0 bases; unmatched junction nucleotides: 8. The CDR3 has 19 residues. Looked up from germline, CDR1 is LGHNA and CDR2 is YSLEER. The CDR3 DNA follows: TGCGCCAGCAGCCAAGATATCGGACAGGGGGTAACCTCCTACAATGAGCAGTTCTTC. It specifies CASSQDIGQGVTSYNEQFF.

This clonotype has a count of ten or more. V usage is TRBV6-6 and J usage is TRBJ1-5; D might be TRBD1 (5 bases). Between the trimmed V and J ends, which lost 8 bases and 0 bases, there was a span of 14 bases. CDR1 is MNHNY and CDR2 is SVGAGI in the germline V gene (reference sequence). CDR3 length: 15 residues. This CDR3 reads CASDSGGNSNQPQHF. As DNA, the CDR3 is TGTGCCAGCGATTCCGGGGGAAATAGCAATCAGCCCCAGCATTTT.

Sample share makes this clonotype medium-sized (0.01 to 0.1%). The genes are TRBV28 and TRBJ2-2; D not certain. This CDR3 contains 14 residues. V gave up 5 bases and J gave up 7 bases, with 14 bases separating them. From germline, CDR1 is MDHEN and CDR2 SYDVKM. CDR3 loop: CASSLISASGELFF. The CDR3, as DNA: TGTGCCAGCAGTCTTATCTCTGCTAGCGGGGAGCTGTTTTTT. Based on the CDR3 plus reference TRBV28 and TRBJ2-2, the full variable domain is DVKVTQSSRYLVKRTGEKVFLECVQDMDHENMFWYRQDPGLGLRLIYFSYDVKMKEKGDIPEGYSVSREKKERFSLILESASTNQTSMYLCASSLISASGELFFGEGSRLTVL.

This clonotype showed up just once. The chain carries TRBV6-1 and TRBJ2-1; a weak D match, TRBD2 (6 bases). The CDR3 runs to 8 residues. V lost 11 bases and J 14 bases, leaving 10 bases between the germline ends. Per the germline V gene, CDR1 is MNHNS and CDR2 is SASEGT. CDR3 region: CAPPGEFF. The CDR3, as DNA: TGTGCCCCACCGGGGGAGTTCTTC.

This clonotype was seen more than once but under ten times. A read error may account for a junction end that differs from germline. V is TRBV7-9 and J is TRBJ1-5; 8 bases are a match to TRBD1. Germline V gene lookup returns CDR1 SEHNR and CDR2 FQNEAQ (reference sequence). There are 14 residues in the CDR3. The CDR3 protein is CASSMDRDNRPQHF. In DNA form, the CDR3 reads TGTGCCAGCAGCATGGACAGGGATAATCGGCCCCAGCATTTT.

This clonotype showed up many times. The V and J genes are TRBV6-5 and TRBJ1-6; D uncertain. The CDR3 loop spans 15 amino acids. CDR1 is MNHEY and CDR2 is SVGAGI in the germline V gene. Trimming removed 5 bases at V and 2 bases at J, with 10 bases between. CDR3 DNA sequence: TGTGCCAGCAGTATCACCCGGACCTATAATTCACCCCTCCACTTT. Amino acid sequence: CASSITRTYNSPLHF.

This clonotype was observed many times. The chain employs TRBV5-1 and TRBJ1-5, with 7 bases fitting TRBD1. This CDR3 region has 14 residues. J was trimmed by 6 bases and V by 4 bases; bases with no gene match: 7. Germline CDR1 and CDR2: SGHRS and YFSETQ. For the CDR3, the DNA is TGCGCCAGCAGCCCTACAGGGGTCAGTCAGCCCCAGCATTTT. Protein product: CASSPTGVSQPQHF. The variable domain in full, completed from reference TRBV5-1 and TRBJ1-5, reads KAGVTQTPRYLIKTRGQQVTLSCSPISGHRSVSWYQQTPGQGLQFLFEYFSETQRNKGNFPGRFSGRQFSNSRSEMNVSTLELGDSALYLCASSPTGVSQPQHFGDGTRLSIL.

This clonotype showed up many times. The chain combines TRBV7-9 with TRBJ2-3, with D perhaps being TRBD1 or TRBD2 (5 bases each). Germline V gene data show CDR1 as SEHNR and CDR2 as FQNEAQ (reference sequence). The V end lost 1 base, the J end lost 2 bases, and 10 bases lay between the germline ends. The length of the CDR3 is 15 residues. The CDR3: CASSLGGPYTDTQYF. CDR3 nucleotides: TGTGCCAGCAGCTTAGGGGGACCCTACACAGATACGCAGTATTTT.

This clonotype was observed many times. The chain combines TRBV4-2 with TRBJ2-2; TRBD2 agrees at 7 bases. The trim removed 1 base at V and 0 bases at J, leaving 5 bases unmatched. This CDR3 has 17 residues. CDR1 and CDR2 (germline): LGHNA, YNFKEQ. This CDR3 is CASSQGLAGSNTGELFF. The CDR3 DNA sequence: TGTGCCAGCAGCCAAGGACTAGCCGGATCGAACACCGGGGAGCTGTTTTTT.